This T cell receptor (beta chain) originates from a study of T cell clonotyping in hematopoietic cell transplantation. This clone is judged medium-sized. Its target is unknown. Study conclusions and caveats: Cells were unsorted, so CD4 and CD8 contributions were not separated. Few recipient clonotypes overlapped donors; over 97% were de novo at given depth. Graft donor and pretransplant recipient Inverse Simpson Index values predicted broader posttransplant TCR diversity.

V shed 5 bases and J 5 bases; nucleotides not matched to a gene: 6. The CDR3 extends over 14 amino acids. The germline V gene encodes CDR1 SGHNT and CDR2 YYREEE (reference sequence). Only in-frame clones appear in the TCRdb table, and some are missing; sequencing was by immunoSEQ multiplex PCR. The data show 8,400 or so clones, with about 70% seen just once and 22% held by the top ten. Recipients were bled about 28 days pretransplant and at posttransplant days 30, 100, 180. The sequencing here drew on peripheral blood mononuclear cells, taken 100 days after allogeneic stem cell transplant. This receptor was identified in a male patient aged 55 to 69 who had an allogeneic stem cell transplant from an unrelated donor, so the T cells may come from the graft donor. Some clones in this sample may be carry-over from other donors' samples. This sequence joins TRBV5-4 and TRBJ2-7; 11 bases fit TRBD2. CDR3 residues: CASSNSGGANEQYF. The DNA of the CDR3 is TGTGCCAGCAGTAATAGCGGGGGGGCCAACGAGCAGTACTTC.